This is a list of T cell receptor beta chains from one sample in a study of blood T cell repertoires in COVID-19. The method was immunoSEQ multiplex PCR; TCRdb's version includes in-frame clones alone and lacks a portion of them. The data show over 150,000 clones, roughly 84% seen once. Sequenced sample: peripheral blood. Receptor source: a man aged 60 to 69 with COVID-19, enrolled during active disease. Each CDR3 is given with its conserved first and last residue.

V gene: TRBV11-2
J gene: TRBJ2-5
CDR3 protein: CASSLRLAGQETQYF

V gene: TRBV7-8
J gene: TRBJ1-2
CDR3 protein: CASSQDRVGGYTF

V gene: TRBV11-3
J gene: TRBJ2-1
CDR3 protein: CASSLGTGDRNEQFF

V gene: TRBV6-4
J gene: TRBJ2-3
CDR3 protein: CASSYRGSSTDTQYF

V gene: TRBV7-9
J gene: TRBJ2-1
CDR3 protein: CASSHRTSGRSNEQFF

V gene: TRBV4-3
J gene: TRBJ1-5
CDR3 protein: CASSPNRNQPQHF

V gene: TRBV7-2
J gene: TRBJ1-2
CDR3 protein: CASSLVEDYGYTF

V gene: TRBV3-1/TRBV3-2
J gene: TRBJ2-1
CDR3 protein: CASSQVGSGIGSNEQFF

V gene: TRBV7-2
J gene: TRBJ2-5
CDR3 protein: CASSWTGGDQETQYF

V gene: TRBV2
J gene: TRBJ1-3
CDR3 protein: CASNLGGLDGNTIYF

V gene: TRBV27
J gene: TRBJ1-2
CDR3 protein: CASSLFERLREGNYGYTF